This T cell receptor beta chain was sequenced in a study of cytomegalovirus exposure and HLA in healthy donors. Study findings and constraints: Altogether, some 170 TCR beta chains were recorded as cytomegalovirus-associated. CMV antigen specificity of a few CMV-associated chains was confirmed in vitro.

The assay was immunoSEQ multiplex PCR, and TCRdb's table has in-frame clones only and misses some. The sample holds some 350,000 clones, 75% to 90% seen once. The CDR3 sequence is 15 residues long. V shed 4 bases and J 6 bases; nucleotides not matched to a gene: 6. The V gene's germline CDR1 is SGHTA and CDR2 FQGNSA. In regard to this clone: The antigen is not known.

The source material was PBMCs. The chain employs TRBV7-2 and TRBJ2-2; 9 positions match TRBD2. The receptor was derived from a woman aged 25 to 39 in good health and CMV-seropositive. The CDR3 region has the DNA TGTGCCAGCAGCTCCCTCGGCGGGAGGGCCGGGGAGCTGTTTTTT. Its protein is CASSSLGGRAGELFF.